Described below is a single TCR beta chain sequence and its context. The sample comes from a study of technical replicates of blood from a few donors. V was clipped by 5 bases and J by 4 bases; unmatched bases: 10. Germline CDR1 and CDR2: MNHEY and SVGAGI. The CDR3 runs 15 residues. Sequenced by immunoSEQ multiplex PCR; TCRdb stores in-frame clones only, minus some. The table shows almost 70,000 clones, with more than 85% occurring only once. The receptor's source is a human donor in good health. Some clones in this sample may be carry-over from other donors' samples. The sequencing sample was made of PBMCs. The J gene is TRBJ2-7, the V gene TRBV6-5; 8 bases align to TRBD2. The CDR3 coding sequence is TGTGCCAGCAGTAATCGGGAGGGGGTAAGGTACGAGCAGTACTTC. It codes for CASSNREGVRYEQYF.